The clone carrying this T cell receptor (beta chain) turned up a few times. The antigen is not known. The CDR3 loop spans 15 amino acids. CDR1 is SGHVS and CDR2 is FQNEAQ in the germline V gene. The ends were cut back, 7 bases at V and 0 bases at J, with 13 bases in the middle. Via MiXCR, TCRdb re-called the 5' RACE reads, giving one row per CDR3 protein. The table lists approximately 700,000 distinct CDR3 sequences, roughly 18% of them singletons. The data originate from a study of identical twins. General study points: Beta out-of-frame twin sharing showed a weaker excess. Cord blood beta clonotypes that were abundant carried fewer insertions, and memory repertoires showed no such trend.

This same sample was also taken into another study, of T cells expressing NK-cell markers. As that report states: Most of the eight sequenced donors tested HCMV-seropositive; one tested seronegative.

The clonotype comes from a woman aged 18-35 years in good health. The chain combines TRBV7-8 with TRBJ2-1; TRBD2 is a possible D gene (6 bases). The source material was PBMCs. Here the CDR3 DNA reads TGTGCCAGCACCCCCCCCGGGAGCTCCTACAATGAGCAGTTCTTC. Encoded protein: CASTPPGSSYNEQFF.